The next 24 T cell receptor beta chains were all read from a single sample in a study of shared clonotypes between healthy human individuals. Sequenced by immunoSEQ multiplex PCR; TCRdb stores in-frame clones only, minus some. The sample lists some 2,500,000 clones, roughly 93% occurring once. Sequenced sample: naive CD4+ T cells from PBMCs. Noted subset: CD45RA+ positively selected. These receptors were obtained from a man between 18 and 35 years old in good health. Some clones in this sample may be carry-over from other donors' samples.

This chain joins TRBV5-1 and TRBJ2-6, with 7 bases matching TRBD1. The ends lost 4 bases at V and 2 bases at J; junction bases unmatched: 6. This CDR3 is 16 amino acids long. Germline values: CDR1 SGHRS, CDR2 YFSETQ. As DNA, the CDR3 is TGCGCCAGCAGCCCAGGGACAGCTCCTGGGGCCAACGTCCTGACTTTC. Protein: CASSPGTAPGANVLTF. Drawing the rest from reference TRBV5-1 and TRBJ2-6, the complete variable domain is KAGVTQTPRYLIKTRGQQVTLSCSPISGHRSVSWYQQTPGQGLQFLFEYFSETQRNKGNFPGRFSGRQFSNSRSEMNVSTLELGDSALYLCASSPGTAPGANVLTFGAGSRLTVL.

CDR3 nucleotides: TGTGCCAGCAGCTTAAATCCTAGCGGGCTCTACAATGAGCAGTTCTTC. Translation gives CASSLNPSGLYNEQFF. The J gene is TRBJ2-1, the V gene TRBV7-2; 8 bases align to TRBD2. The CDR3 consists of 16 residues. Germline-derived CDR1 and CDR2 are SGHTA and FQGNSA. After removal of 2 bases from V and 3 bases from J, the junction contained 6 bases not matched to a gene. Supplemented by reference TRBV7-2 and TRBJ2-1, the full variable domain reads GAGVSQSPSNKVTEKGKDVELRCDPISGHTALYWYRQSLGQGLEFLIYFQGNSAPDKSGLPSDRFSAERTGGSVSTLTIQRTQQEDSAVYLCASSLNPSGLYNEQFFGPGTRLTVL.

The chain uses TRBV28 and TRBJ2-4; D may be TRBD2 (6 bases). This CDR3 region has 17 residues. The germline V gene has CDR1 MDHEN and CDR2 SYDVKM. V lost 2 bases, J lost 4 bases, and 18 bases lay in between. CDR3 protein: CASSLKSAGSVKNIQYF. The CDR3 nucleotides are TGTGCCAGCAGTTTAAAGTCGGCCGGGAGCGTTAAAAACATTCAGTACTTC.

The V and J genes are TRBV7-9 and TRBJ1-3, with D unclear. V was trimmed by 1 base and J by 1 base, leaving 8 bases between them. In germline, CDR1 is SEHNR, CDR2 FQNEAQ (reference sequence). The CDR3 consists of 15 residues. The CDR3 DNA reads TGTGCCAGCAGCTTAGACCCGGGGTCTGGAAACACCATATATTTT. It translates to CASSLDPGSGNTIYF.

About this clone: Other DNA sequences in this sample translate to the same CDR3. CDR3 nucleotide sequence: TGCGCCAGCAGCTTGGCGGGCTCCACAGATACGCAGTATTTT. Its protein product is CASSLAGSTDTQYF. The chain is built from TRBV5-1 and TRBJ2-3, with D unresolved. V lost 0 bases and J 2 bases, leaving 7 bases between the germline ends. This CDR3 comprises 14 residues. Germline loops: CDR1 SGHRS, CDR2 YFSETQ.

The chain combines TRBV27 with TRBJ2-7; 7 bases fit TRBD2. The junction had 7 bases not matched to a gene; V was cut back by 8 bases and J by 0 bases. CDR3 length equals 14 residues. Germline assignment: CDR1 MNHEY and CDR2 SMNVEV (reference sequence). Written as DNA, the CDR3 is TGTGCCAGCCAAGTAGCGGGCGACTCCTACGAGCAGTACTTC. Encoded protein: CASQVAGDSYEQYF.

V is TRBV28 and J is TRBJ1-5; a weak D match, TRBD1 (6 bases). Germline CDR1 is MDHEN and CDR2 is SYDVKM. The CDR3 contains 15 residues. Trimming removed 5 bases at V and 8 bases at J, with 19 bases between. As DNA, the CDR3 is TGTGCCAGCAGTCCCCACAGGACAGAGGTAAAGCCCCAGCATTTT. Translating it yields CASSPHRTEVKPQHF.

The rearrangement joins TRBV27 to TRBJ1-5, with 10 bases identical to TRBD1. The V segment lost 6 bases and the J segment 3 bases; nucleotides outside the gene matches: 11. The germline CDR1 and CDR2 sequences are MNHEY and SMNVEV (reference sequence). The CDR3 spans 17 residues. This chain's CDR3 is CASRQYRDRGDNQPQHF. DNA for the CDR3: TGTGCCAGCAGGCAATATCGGGACAGGGGCGACAATCAGCCCCAGCATTTT.

The chain has TRBV2 and TRBJ1-2, with no clear D. The germline V gene has CDR1 SNHLY and CDR2 FYNNEI. CDR3 length equals 13 residues. Trimming removed 6 bases from V and 4 bases from J, with 12 bases in between. In nucleotides, the CDR3 is TGTGCCAGCAGCGCCGGGATTGTCTATGGCTACACCTTC. This encodes CASSAGIVYGYTF.

This clone showed up just a few times. This chain connects TRBV2 to TRBJ1-4; no firm D call. Per germline, CDR1 SNHLY and CDR2 FYNNEI. The CDR3 is 14 residues long. Trimming left V 0 bases short and J 7 bases short, with 9 bases between. The CDR3 bases are TGTGCCAGCAGTGAAGCGCTTCGAGGTGAAAAACTGTTTTTT. Protein sequence: CASSEALRGEKLFF.

This chain connects TRBV5-1 to TRBJ2-1, with a weak D call TRBD1 (5 bases). This CDR3 region has 14 residues. The V gene's germline CDR1 is SGHRS and CDR2 YFSETQ. The germline V and J ends were trimmed by 6 bases and 4 bases, with 14 bases remaining between them. The CDR3 DNA reads TGCGCCAGCACTCGCAGTCCAGGGTACAATGAGCAGTTCTTC. This codes for CASTRSPGYNEQFF. Full variable domain (remainder filled in from reference TRBV5-1 and TRBJ2-1): KAGVTQTPRYLIKTRGQQVTLSCSPISGHRSVSWYQQTPGQGLQFLFEYFSETQRNKGNFPGRFSGRQFSNSRSEMNVSTLELGDSALYLCASTRSPGYNEQFFGPGTRLTVL.

In this sample, this clone turned up once. The J gene is TRBJ1-1, the V gene TRBV7-8; D gene uncertain. Germline V CDR1 and CDR2: SGHVS, FQNEAQ. The CDR3 has 14 amino acids. The germline V and J ends were trimmed by 4 bases and 5 bases, with 14 bases remaining between them. In nucleotides, the CDR3 is TGTGCCAGCAGCTCAAACCTAGGGAGTACTGAAGCTTTCTTT. As protein: CASSSNLGSTEAFF. The full variable domain, with the rest looked up from reference TRBV7-8 and TRBJ1-1, is GAGVSQSPRYKVAKRGQDVALRCDPISGHVSLFWYQQALGQGPEFLTYFQNEAQLDKSGLPSDRFFAERPEGSVSTLKIQRTQQEDSAVYLCASSSNLGSTEAFFGQGTRLTVV.

This chain connects TRBV4-2 to TRBJ2-3, with D unresolved. Trimming removed 1 base from V and 4 bases from J, with 6 bases in between. The CDR3 consists of 13 residues. Germline values: CDR1 LGHNA, CDR2 YNFKEQ. Written as DNA, the CDR3 is TGTGCCAGCAGCCAAGGCAGCCCAGATACGCAGTATTTT. Translated, it gives CASSQGSPDTQYF.

The chain carries TRBV30 and TRBJ1-1, with D uncertain. Germline CDR1 reads GTSNPN; CDR2 reads SVGIG (reference sequence). The CDR3 is 12 amino acids. The V end was cut by 5 bases, the J end by 7 bases, with 14 bases between. CDR3 in amino acids: CAWRTRKGEAFF. DNA of the CDR3: TGTGCCTGGCGGACCCGGAAGGGTGAAGCTTTCTTT.

The chain employs TRBV5-1 and TRBJ1-2; D is possibly TRBD1 (5 bases). CDR1 and CDR2 from the germline V gene are SGHRS and YFSETQ. The CDR3 has 13 residues. V gave up 7 bases and J gave up 8 bases, with 18 bases separating them. The CDR3 DNA reads TGCGCCAGCTCTGGGTCAGGGACGGAGGGCTACACCTTC. Its protein product is CASSGSGTEGYTF.

As DNA, the CDR3 is TGTGCCACCAGCAGAGAGGGACAGAGAGATGAAAAACTGTTTTTT. Translating gives CATSREGQRDEKLFF. V is TRBV15 and J is TRBJ1-4; 7 bases line up with TRBD1. This CDR3 has 15 amino acids. Germline CDR1 is LNHNV and CDR2 is YYDKDF (reference sequence). V was pared by 0 bases and J by 6 bases, with 4 bases of the junction left unmatched.

This sequence joins TRBV9 and TRBJ2-7; maybe TRBD2 (5 bases). The ends were cut back, 4 bases at V and 7 bases at J, with 15 bases in the middle. The CDR3 has 13 amino acids. Germline-derived CDR1 and CDR2 are SGDLS and YYNGEE. DNA for the CDR3: TGTGCCAGCAGCCCAGGAGGCGGCCCGGAGCAGTACTTC. Translated: CASSPGGGPEQYF.

This clone has just a few counts. The chain combines TRBV6-4 with TRBJ2-1; no definite D call. Germline V gives CDR1 MRHNA, CDR2 SNTAGT. The length of the CDR3 is 12 residues. Trimming left V 0 bases short and J 6 bases short, with 3 bases between. The CDR3: CASSDSINEQFF. In DNA form, the CDR3 reads TGTGCCAGCAGTGACTCGATCAATGAGCAGTTCTTC.

The chain employs TRBV7-8 and TRBJ2-3, with TRBD1 identical over 10 bases. The CDR3 totals 14 residues. V was pared by 5 bases and J by 6 bases, with 5 bases of the junction left unmatched. The germline gives CDR1 SGHVS, CDR2 FQNEAQ. CDR3 bases: TGTGCCAGCAGCCCAGGGGGACAGGGGGATACGCAGTATTTT. The encoded protein is CASSPGGQGDTQYF.

The J gene is TRBJ1-1, the V gene TRBV5-6; TRBD1 aligns across 10 bases. Germline V gene sequence: CDR1 SGHDT, CDR2 YYEEEE. The CDR3 has 13 amino acids. V shed 7 bases and J 5 bases; nucleotides not matched to a gene: 5. DNA of the CDR3: TGTGCCAGCCTGGACAGGGGGGATACTGAAGCTTTCTTT. This translates into CASLDRGDTEAFF.

The rearrangement uses TRBV6-5 and TRBJ1-1; D gene uncertain. Germline CDR1 MNHEY, CDR2 SVGAGI. This CDR3 comprises 13 residues. Trimming stripped 1 base from V and 1 base from J, with 4 bases between. The CDR3 here is CASSYFQNTEAFF. The CDR3 coding sequence is TGTGCCAGCAGTTACTTTCAGAACACTGAAGCTTTCTTT.

As regards this clone: Other nucleotide sequences from this sample produce the same CDR3. The rearrangement joins TRBV19 to TRBJ1-2, with D perhaps TRBD1 (5 bases). The CDR3 contains 13 residues. Germline V lookup: CDR1 LNHDA, CDR2 SQIVND (reference sequence). Trimming cost V 5 bases and J 2 bases, with 9 bases left between them. In DNA, the CDR3 is TGTGCCAGTAGTGTTCAGGGCAACTATGGCTACACCTTC. Amino acid sequence: CASSVQGNYGYTF.

This chain uses TRBV6-5 with TRBJ1-4; the match to TRBD1 covers 7 bases. The CDR3 contains 15 residues. Germline CDR1 and CDR2: MNHEY and SVGAGI. The trim removed 6 bases at V and 7 bases at J, leaving 11 bases unmatched. In DNA form, the CDR3 reads TGTGCCAGCAGATTAAACAGGGGCGCAAGTGAAAAACTGTTTTTT. As protein: CASRLNRGASEKLFF.

As concerns this clone: The identical CDR3 is also encoded by other nucleotide sequences in the sample. This chain joins TRBV27 and TRBJ2-3, with D perhaps TRBD1 (6 bases). Trimming cost V 2 bases and J 2 bases, with 8 bases left between them. The CDR3 totals 14 residues. Germline values: CDR1 MNHEY, CDR2 SMNVEV (reference sequence). The CDR3 loop reads CASSLGGITDTQYF. In nucleotides, the CDR3 is TGTGCCAGCAGTTTAGGGGGCATCACAGATACGCAGTATTTT.